This entry is about one T cell receptor (beta chain). The antigen is not known. This CDR3 region has 15 residues. The ends were cut back, 4 bases at V and 6 bases at J, with 15 bases in the middle. From germline, CDR1 is SNHLY and CDR2 FYNNEI. The study ran its PCR with 60 Vbeta and 13 Jbeta primers. As processed by the authors: An analysis performed later counted around 80 million unique TCR beta chains (approximately 10 million of them shared). TCRdb keeps only in-frame clones here, not all; method: immunoSEQ multiplex PCR. V, J and clone size are taken as reported in that table, and D and trimming were inferred from the DNA itself. The sample carries around 160,000 clones, over 65% recorded once. The sample is drawn from a study of cytomegalovirus exposure and HLA in healthy donors. Study context: There were more than 350 genotyped donors. Of these, about 81% fell in the genetic ancestry cluster associated with self-reported Caucasian donors.

Study-level results: With high specificity and sensitivity, the classifier reportedly diagnosed cytomegalovirus status.

The chain has TRBV2 and TRBJ2-2; TRBD2 is a possible D gene (7 bases). The clonotype was recovered from a middle-aged man in good health and CMV-seropositive. The specimen sequenced was PBMCs. This chain's CDR3 is CASSAWQGRAGELFF. In DNA, the CDR3 is TGTGCCAGCAGTGCGTGGCAGGGGAGGGCCGGGGAGCTGTTTTTT.